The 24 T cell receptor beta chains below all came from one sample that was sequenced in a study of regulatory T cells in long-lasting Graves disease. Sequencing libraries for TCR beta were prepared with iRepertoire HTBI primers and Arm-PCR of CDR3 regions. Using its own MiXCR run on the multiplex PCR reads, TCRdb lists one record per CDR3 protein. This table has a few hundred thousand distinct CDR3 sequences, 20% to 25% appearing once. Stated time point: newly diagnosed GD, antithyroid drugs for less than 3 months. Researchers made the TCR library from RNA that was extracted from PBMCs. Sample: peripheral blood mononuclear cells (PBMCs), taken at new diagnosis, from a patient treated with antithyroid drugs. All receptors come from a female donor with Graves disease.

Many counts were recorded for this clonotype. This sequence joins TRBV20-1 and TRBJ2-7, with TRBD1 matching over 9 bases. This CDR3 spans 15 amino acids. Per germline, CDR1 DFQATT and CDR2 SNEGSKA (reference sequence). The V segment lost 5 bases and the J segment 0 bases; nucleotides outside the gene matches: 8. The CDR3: CSALPAGQGSYEQYF. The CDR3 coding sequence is TGCAGTGCTCTACCGGCGGGACAGGGCTCCTACGAGCAGTACTTC.

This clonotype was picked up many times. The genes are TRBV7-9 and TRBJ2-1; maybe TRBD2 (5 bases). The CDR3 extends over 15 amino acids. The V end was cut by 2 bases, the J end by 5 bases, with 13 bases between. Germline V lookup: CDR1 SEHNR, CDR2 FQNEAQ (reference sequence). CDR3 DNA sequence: TGTGCCAGCAGCTTAATTGGGCTAGCCGACAATGAGCAGTTCTTC. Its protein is CASSLIGLADNEQFF. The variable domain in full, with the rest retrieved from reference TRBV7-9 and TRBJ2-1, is DTGVSQNPRHKITKRGQNVTFRCDPISEHNRLYWYRQTLGQGPEFLTYFQNEAQLEKSRLLSDRFSAERPKGSFSTLEIQRTEQGDSAMYLCASSLIGLADNEQFFGPGTRLTVL.

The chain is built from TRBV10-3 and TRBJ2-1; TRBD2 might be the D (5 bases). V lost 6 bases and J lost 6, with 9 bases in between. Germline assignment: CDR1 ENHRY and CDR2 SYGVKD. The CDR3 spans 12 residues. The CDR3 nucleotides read TGTGCCATCAGCCTACGGGGCAATGAGCAGTTCTTC. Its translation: CAISLRGNEQFF.

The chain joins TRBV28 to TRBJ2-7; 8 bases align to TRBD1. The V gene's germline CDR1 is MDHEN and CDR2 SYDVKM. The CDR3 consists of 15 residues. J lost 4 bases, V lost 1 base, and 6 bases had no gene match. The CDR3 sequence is CASSLYLGQGYEQYF. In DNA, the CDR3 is TGTGCCAGCAGTTTATACCTAGGACAGGGTTACGAGCAGTACTTC.

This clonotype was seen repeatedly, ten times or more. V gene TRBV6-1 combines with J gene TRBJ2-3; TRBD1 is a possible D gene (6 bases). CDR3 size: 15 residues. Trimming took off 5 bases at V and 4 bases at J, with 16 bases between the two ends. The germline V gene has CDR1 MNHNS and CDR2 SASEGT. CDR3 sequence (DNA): TGTGCCAGCAGTCGCTTCAGGGGCTTAGCAGATACGCAGTATTTT. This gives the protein CASSRFRGLADTQYF.

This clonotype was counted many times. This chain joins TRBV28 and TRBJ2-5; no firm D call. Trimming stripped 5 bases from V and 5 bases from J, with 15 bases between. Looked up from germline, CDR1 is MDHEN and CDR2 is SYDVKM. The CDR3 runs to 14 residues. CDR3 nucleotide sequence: TGTGCCAGCAGTGTCCAACCAGGCGCGGAGACCCAGTACTTC. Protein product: CASSVQPGAETQYF.

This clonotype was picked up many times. Written as DNA, the CDR3 is TGTGCCAGCAGCCACGGAGCAACCCGAGCTAACTATGGCTACACCTTC. This sequence encodes CASSHGATRANYGYTF. The chain couples TRBV3-1 to TRBJ1-2; D remains ambiguous. V lost 3 bases to trimming and J lost 0 bases, with 14 bases between them. The CDR3 is made up of 16 amino acids. Germline V CDR1 and CDR2: LGHDT, YNNKEL (reference sequence).

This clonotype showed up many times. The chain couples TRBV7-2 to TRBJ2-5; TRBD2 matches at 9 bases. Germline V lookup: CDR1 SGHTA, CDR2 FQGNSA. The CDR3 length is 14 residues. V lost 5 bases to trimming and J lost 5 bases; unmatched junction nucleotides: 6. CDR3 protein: CASSPPSGRETQYF. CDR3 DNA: TGTGCCAGCAGCCCCCCGAGCGGGAGGGAGACCCAGTACTTC.

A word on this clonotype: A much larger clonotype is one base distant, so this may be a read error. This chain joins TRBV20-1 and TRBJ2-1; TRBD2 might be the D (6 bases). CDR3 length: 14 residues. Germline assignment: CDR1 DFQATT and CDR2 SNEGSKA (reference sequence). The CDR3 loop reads CRAESGLEYNEQFF. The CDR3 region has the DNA TGCAGGGCTGAGAGCGGGCTCGAGTACAATGAGCAGTTCTTC.

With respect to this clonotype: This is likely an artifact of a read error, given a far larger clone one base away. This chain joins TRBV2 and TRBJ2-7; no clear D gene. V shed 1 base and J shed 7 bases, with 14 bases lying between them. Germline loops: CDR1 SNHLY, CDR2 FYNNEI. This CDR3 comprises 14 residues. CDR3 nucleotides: TGTGCCAGCAGTGAAGGAAGTAGGGTGGGTGAGCAGTACTTC. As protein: CASSEGSRVGEQYF.

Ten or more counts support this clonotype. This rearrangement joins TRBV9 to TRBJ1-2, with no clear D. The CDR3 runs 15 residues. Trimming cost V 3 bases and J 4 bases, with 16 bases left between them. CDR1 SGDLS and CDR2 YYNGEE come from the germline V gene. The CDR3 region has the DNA TGTGCCAGCAGCGGAGGGAACGACCTTGGCTATGGCTACACCTTC. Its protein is CASSGGNDLGYGYTF.

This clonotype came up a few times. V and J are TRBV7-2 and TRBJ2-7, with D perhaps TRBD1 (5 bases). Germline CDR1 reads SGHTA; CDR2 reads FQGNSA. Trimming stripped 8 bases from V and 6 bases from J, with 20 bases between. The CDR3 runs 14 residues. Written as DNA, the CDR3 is TGTGCCAGCTCCACGGAGTGGGGCTTGGGCGAGCAGTACTTC. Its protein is CASSTEWGLGEQYF.

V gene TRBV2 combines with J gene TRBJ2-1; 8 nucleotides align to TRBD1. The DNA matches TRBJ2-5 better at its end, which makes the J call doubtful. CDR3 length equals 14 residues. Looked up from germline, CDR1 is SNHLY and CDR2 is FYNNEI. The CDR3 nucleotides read TGTGCCAGCAGTGGTTCAGGGGGCGGGGAGACCCAGTACTTC. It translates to CASSGSGGGETQYF.

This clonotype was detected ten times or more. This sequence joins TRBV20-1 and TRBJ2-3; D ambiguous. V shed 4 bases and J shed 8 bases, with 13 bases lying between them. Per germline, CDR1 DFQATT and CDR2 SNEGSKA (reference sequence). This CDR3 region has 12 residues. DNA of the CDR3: TGCAGTGCTACCCTCGGCTTGGGTACGCAGTATTTT. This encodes CSATLGLGTQYF.

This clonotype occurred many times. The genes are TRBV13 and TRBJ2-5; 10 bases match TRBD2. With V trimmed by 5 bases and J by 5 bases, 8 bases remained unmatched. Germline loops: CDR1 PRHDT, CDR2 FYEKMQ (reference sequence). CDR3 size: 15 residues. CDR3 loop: CASSPLAGAEETQYF. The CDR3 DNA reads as TGTGCCAGCAGCCCCCTAGCGGGGGCCGAGGAGACCCAGTACTTC. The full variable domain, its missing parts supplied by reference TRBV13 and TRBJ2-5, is AAGVIQSPRHLIKEKRETATLKCYPIPRHDTVYWYQQGPGQDPQFLISFYEKMQSDKGSIPDRFSAQQFSDYHSELNMSSLELGDSALYFCASSPLAGAEETQYFGPGTRLLVL.

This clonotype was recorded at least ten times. The CDR3: CASSLNARGAQETQYF. CDR3 DNA sequence: TGTGCCAGCAGCTTAAATGCGCGCGGGGCCCAAGAGACCCAGTACTTC. The chain combines TRBV7-3 with TRBJ2-5; D possibly corresponds to TRBD2 (6 bases). This CDR3 is built from 16 residues. Trimming cost V 1 base and J 1 base, with 13 bases left between them. The germline CDR1 and CDR2 sequences are SGHTA and FQGTGA.

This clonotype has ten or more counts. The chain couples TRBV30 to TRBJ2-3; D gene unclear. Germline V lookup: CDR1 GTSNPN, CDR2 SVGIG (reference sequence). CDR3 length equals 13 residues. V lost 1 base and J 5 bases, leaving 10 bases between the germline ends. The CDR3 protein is CAWSESSRDTQYF. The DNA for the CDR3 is TGTGCCTGGAGTGAGTCTAGTAGAGATACGCAGTATTTT. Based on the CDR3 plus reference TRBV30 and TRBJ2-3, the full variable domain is SQTIHQWPATLVQPVGSPLSLECTVEGTSNPNLYWYRQAAGRGLQLLFYSVGIGQISSEVPQNLSASRPQDRQFILSSKKLLLSDSGFYLCAWSESSRDTQYFGPGTRLTVL.

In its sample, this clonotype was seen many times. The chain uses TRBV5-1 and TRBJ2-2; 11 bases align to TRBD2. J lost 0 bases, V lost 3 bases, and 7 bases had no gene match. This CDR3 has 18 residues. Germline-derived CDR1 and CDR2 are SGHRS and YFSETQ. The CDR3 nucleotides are TGCGCCAGCAGCTACCGACTAGCGGGATCCCCGAACACCGGGGAGCTGTTTTTT. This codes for CASSYRLAGSPNTGELFF.

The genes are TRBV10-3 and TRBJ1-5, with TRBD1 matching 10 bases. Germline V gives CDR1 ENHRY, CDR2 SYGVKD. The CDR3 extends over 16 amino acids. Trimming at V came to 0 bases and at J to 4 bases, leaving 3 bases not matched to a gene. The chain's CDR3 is CAISESGQGENQPQHF. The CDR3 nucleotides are TGTGCCATCAGTGAGTCTGGACAGGGGGAGAATCAGCCCCAGCATTTT.

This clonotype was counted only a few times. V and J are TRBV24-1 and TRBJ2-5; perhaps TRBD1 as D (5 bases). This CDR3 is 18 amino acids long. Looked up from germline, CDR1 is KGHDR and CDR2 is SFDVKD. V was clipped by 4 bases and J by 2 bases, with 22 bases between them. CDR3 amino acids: CATSDPTDRGRPQETQYF. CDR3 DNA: TGTGCCACCAGTGACCCTACCGACAGAGGCAGGCCTCAAGAGACCCAGTACTTC.

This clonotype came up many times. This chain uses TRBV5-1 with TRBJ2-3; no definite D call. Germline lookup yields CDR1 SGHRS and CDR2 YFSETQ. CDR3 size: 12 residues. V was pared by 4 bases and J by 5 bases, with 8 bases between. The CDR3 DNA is TGCGCCAGCAGCCAGAGAATAGATACGCAGTATTTT. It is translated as CASSQRIDTQYF. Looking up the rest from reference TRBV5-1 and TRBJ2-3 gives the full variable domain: KAGVTQTPRYLIKTRGQQVTLSCSPISGHRSVSWYQQTPGQGLQFLFEYFSETQRNKGNFPGRFSGRQFSNSRSEMNVSTLELGDSALYLCASSQRIDTQYFGPGTRLTVL.

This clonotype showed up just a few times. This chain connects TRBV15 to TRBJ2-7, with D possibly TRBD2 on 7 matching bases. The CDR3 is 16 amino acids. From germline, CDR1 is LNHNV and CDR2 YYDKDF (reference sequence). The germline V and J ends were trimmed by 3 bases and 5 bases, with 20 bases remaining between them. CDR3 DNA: TGTGCCACCAGCAGGGGGGGGGGCAGCCAGTCCCACGAGCAGTACTTC. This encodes CATSRGGGSQSHEQYF.

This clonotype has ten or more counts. The CDR3 here is CASSLRAPVTGELFF. The CDR3, as DNA: TGTGCCAGCAGTCTCCGGGCCCCCGTCACCGGGGAGCTGTTTTTT. The rearrangement links TRBV12-3 or TRBV12-4 to TRBJ2-2; no definite D call. The CDR3 runs to 15 residues. V dropped 5 bases and J dropped 4 bases, with 14 bases sitting between them.

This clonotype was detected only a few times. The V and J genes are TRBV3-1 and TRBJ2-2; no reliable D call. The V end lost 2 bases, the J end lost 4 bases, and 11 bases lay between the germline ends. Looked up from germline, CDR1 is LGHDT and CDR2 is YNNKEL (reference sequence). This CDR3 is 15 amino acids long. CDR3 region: CASSQIPRPTGELFF. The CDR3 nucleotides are TGTGCCAGCAGCCAAATTCCCCGCCCCACCGGGGAGCTGTTTTTT.